This passage covers 8 T cell receptor beta chains from one sample sequenced in a study of shared clonotypes between healthy human individuals (dated by TCRdb to 2019 to 2021). Receptor amplification or capture employed the immunoSEQ multiplex PCR assay. This immuneACCESS table, as held by TCRdb, lists in-frame sequences with V and J called but not all clones. Of the missing ones, under half trace to an unresolved V gene in checked studies; the others have no known cause. The sample includes some 500,000 clones, with less than 96% observed a single time. The top ten hold about 0.054% of the sample. Material for sequencing was naive CD4+ T cells sorted from blood. In the paper's terms, the cell subset or site label means: CD45RA+ positively selected. These receptors came from a woman younger than 45 in good health.

The CDR3 reads CASSYSELSSEQYF. CDR3 nucleotide sequence: TGTGCCAGCAGTTACTCTGAATTAAGTAGCGAGCAGTACTTC. This chain joins TRBV6-5 and TRBJ2-7; D is uncertain. The ends were cut back, 0 bases at V and 6 bases at J, with 12 bases in the middle. The CDR3 has 14 amino acids. From germline, CDR1 is MNHEY and CDR2 SVGAGI.

The rearrangement joins TRBV27 to TRBJ2-7; 8 positions match TRBD1. The CDR3 has 13 residues. With 8 bases clipped from V and 9 bases from J, the junction kept 12 bases outside the gene matches. The germline gives CDR1 MNHEY, CDR2 SMNVEV (reference sequence). The CDR3 nucleotides are TGTGCCAGCGCGGATGGGGACAGGCCACTGCAGTACTTC. Its translation: CASADGDRPLQYF.

The chain has TRBV27 and TRBJ2-2; a possible D gene is TRBD2 (5 bases). The V gene lost 2 bases and the J gene lost 0 bases, with 7 bases spanning the gap. The germline gives CDR1 MNHEY, CDR2 SMNVEV (reference sequence). The CDR3 is 15 amino acids. The chain's CDR3 is CASSLQLANTGELFF. DNA for the CDR3: TGTGCCAGCAGTTTACAACTAGCGAACACCGGGGAGCTGTTTTTT.

The J gene is TRBJ2-5, the V gene TRBV5-6, with 13 bases lining up with TRBD2. The J call may be wrong; the DNA end is better matched by TRBJ2-7. The V gene's germline CDR1 is SGHDT and CDR2 YYEEEE. The length of the CDR3 is 17 residues. The CDR3 here is CASSSGMGLAGTYEQYF. The CDR3 coding sequence is TGTGCCAGCAGCTCGGGCATGGGACTAGCGGGAACCTACGAGCAGTACTTC.

The J gene is TRBJ2-3, the V gene TRBV18; D is unresolved. Germline values: CDR1 KGHSH, CDR2 LQKENI. The germline V and J ends were trimmed by 2 bases and 10 bases, with 10 bases remaining between them. CDR3 length: 12 residues. The CDR3: CASSPGDSAQYF. The CDR3 DNA sequence: TGTGCCAGCTCACCAGGAGATAGTGCGCAGTATTTT.

J is TRBJ2-1 and V is TRBV7-7; no reliable D call. CDR3 length: 12 residues. CDR1 SSHAT and CDR2 FNYEAQ come from the germline V gene (reference sequence). The V end was cut by 5 bases, the J end by 9 bases, with 11 bases between. This CDR3 reads CASSPDSGEQFF. The CDR3 DNA sequence: TGTGCCAGCAGCCCCGACTCCGGTGAGCAGTTCTTC.

This chain links TRBV7-7 with TRBJ1-5; D is unresolved. Trimming took 0 bases from V and 9 from J, leaving 12 bases between them. The germline gives CDR1 SSHAT, CDR2 FNYEAQ (reference sequence). CDR3 size: 14 residues. The CDR3 region has the DNA TGTGCCAGCAGCTTAGCGAACACCGTTGGGCCCCAGCATTTT. It codes for CASSLANTVGPQHF.

The chain joins TRBV18 to TRBJ1-1; D unresolved. The CDR3 is made up of 13 amino acids. V dropped 3 bases and J dropped 6 bases, with 11 bases sitting between them. Germline V gives CDR1 KGHSH, CDR2 LQKENI. CDR3 DNA: TGTGCCAGCTCACCTTTGTCTTCCCCTGAAGCTTTCTTT. Translation gives CASSPLSSPEAFF.